This T cell receptor (beta chain) is drawn from a study of blood T cell repertoires in COVID-19. Germline loops: CDR1 SGHAT, CDR2 FQNNGV. This CDR3 contains 13 residues. The V end was cut by 5 bases, the J end by 4 bases, with 11 bases between. This table comes from immunoSEQ multiplex PCR, and its TCRdb copy is limited to in-frame clones, with some not included. The sample records approximately 68,000 clones, more than 65% being singletons. The chain carries TRBV11-2 and TRBJ1-1; tentatively, D is TRBD1 (6 bases). The TCR comes from a woman in her forties or fifties with acute or convalescent COVID-19. The sample was peripheral blood. The CDR3 DNA is TGTGCCAGCAGCAGGCAGGGGACCACTGAAGCTTTCTTT. Protein: CASSRQGTTEAFF.